One and the same sample provided the 10 T cell receptor beta chains below, sequenced in a study of read filtering for tumor transcriptome and immune sequencing. This library used roughly 400 ng RNA and molecular barcoded adaptors spanning alpha/delta and beta/gamma chains. TCRdb fed the reads into MiXCR, producing one record per CDR3 protein. The data contain 65,000 or so distinct CDR3 sequences, roughly 20% of them singletons. Material for sequencing was a population of CD138-negative cells sorted from bone marrow. These receptor sequences come from a donor aged 40 or older with multiple myeloma.

This clonotype has a count of ten or more. The V and J genes are TRBV7-2 and TRBJ2-1; D remains ambiguous. Per the germline V gene, CDR1 is SGHTA and CDR2 is FQGNSA. Trimming shortened V by 5 bases and J by 2 bases, and 1 base separated the two germline ends. CDR3 length: 11 residues. CDR3 sequence reads: CASSPYNEQFF. CDR3 bases: TGTGCCAGCAGCCCCTACAATGAGCAGTTCTTC. The whole variable domain, filled in from reference TRBV7-2 and TRBJ2-1, reads GAGVSQSPSNKVTEKGKDVELRCDPISGHTALYWYRQSLGQGLEFLIYFQGNSAPDKSGLPSDRFSAERTGGSVSTLTIQRTQQEDSAVYLCASSPYNEQFFGPGTRLTVL.

This clonotype was counted many times. Sequence at one end of the junction differs from germline and may be a read error. The chain has TRBV29-1 and TRBJ2-3; D unclear. Per the germline V gene, CDR1 is SQVTM and CDR2 is ANQGSEA. The CDR3 has 13 residues. Here the CDR3 DNA reads TGCAGCTTTGACTCCTTATGGTCAGATACGCAGTATTTT. This codes for CSFDSLWSDTQYF.

This clonotype was observed at least ten times. The chain is built from TRBV10-3 and TRBJ2-3; D gene unclear. The CDR3 covers 13 residues. Germline assignment: CDR1 ENHRY and CDR2 SYGVKD. V lost 11 bases and J 3 bases, leaving 15 bases between the germline ends. DNA of the CDR3: TGTGCCTCCCGGTCGGGTGGAACAGATACGCAGTATTTT. This gives the protein CASRSGGTDTQYF.

With regard to this clonotype: With a much larger clone just one base away, this may be a read error. The rearrangement joins TRBV18 to TRBJ2-7, with a weak D call TRBD1 (5 bases). V gave up 11 bases and J gave up 4 bases, with 18 bases separating them. Germline lookup yields CDR1 KGHSH and CDR2 LQKENI. This CDR3 has 13 residues. The CDR3 bases are TGTGCCGGCCCTTGGACATCTTGGTACGAGCAGTACTTC. Encoded protein: CAGPWTSWYEQYF. Full variable domain (remainder filled in from reference TRBV18 and TRBJ2-7): NAGVMQNPRHLVRRRGQEARLRCSPMKGHSHVYWYRQLPEEGLKFMVYLQKENIIDESGMPKERFSAEFPKEGPSILRIQQVVRGDSAAYFCAGPWTSWYEQYFGPGTRLTVT.

This clonotype was picked up one time. It may be a read error: a sequence one base away is much more abundant. This CDR3 fails to terminate in the conserved phenylalanine or tryptophan, so it likely reflects a read error. The V gene is TRBV3-1, the J gene TRBJ1-1; D not resolved. CDR1 and CDR2 from the germline V gene are LGHDT and YNNKEL (reference sequence). Trimming cost V 3 bases and J 5 bases, with 13 bases left between them. The CDR3 length is 14 residues. CDR3 coding DNA: TGTGCCAGCAGCCAGACCGGTGAAAATACTGAAGCTTTCATT. It encodes CASSQTGENTEAFI.

In the case of this clonotype: Only one base separates this from a far larger clonotype, so it likely reflects a read error. This rearrangement joins TRBV4-3 to TRBJ2-7; 10 bases match TRBD1. From germline, CDR1 is LGHNA and CDR2 YSLEER. The CDR3 runs to 16 residues. Trimming took 1 base from V and 3 from J; bases not matched to a gene: 6. CDR3 amino acids: CASSQATGTGDYEQYF. The DNA of the CDR3 is TGCGCCAGCAGCCAAGCGACCGGGACAGGGGACTACGAGCAGTACTTC.

This clonotype has ten or more counts. The genes are TRBV12-3 or TRBV12-4 and TRBJ2-7; D unclear. This CDR3 has 11 residues. The V gene lost 9 bases and the J gene lost 6 bases, with 12 bases spanning the gap. The CDR3 DNA is TGTGCCAGTAGTCTGTTGGGCGAGCAGTACTTC. Its protein is CASSLLGEQYF.

Many counts were recorded for this clonotype. The gene calls are TRBV4-1 and TRBJ2-7; 9 positions match TRBD1. The V gene end was trimmed by 1 base and the J gene end by 4 bases; junction bases not matched to a gene: 5. Germline CDR1 reads MGHRA; CDR2 reads YSYEKL. The CDR3 sequence is 15 residues long. The CDR3 bases are TGCGCCAGCAGCCAAGGGCGAGGACAGGGGTACGAGCAGTACTTC. It encodes CASSQGRGQGYEQYF.

At least ten counts were recorded for this clonotype. V usage is TRBV21-1 and J usage is TRBJ2-7; the table's D call TRBD2 went unverified against the DNA. TRBV21-1 has pseudogene status. There are 14 residues in the CDR3. The CDR3 reads CASSKRGPENEQYF. The CDR3 coding sequence is TGTGCCAGCAGCAAAAGGGGCCCCGAGAACGAGCAGTACTTC.

Comment on this clonotype: Relative to the germline gene, one junction end is altered; a read error may explain this. The chain carries TRBV5-1 and TRBJ2-5, with D maybe TRBD2 (5 bases). Germline-derived CDR1 and CDR2 are SGHRS and YFSETQ. The CDR3 totals 15 residues. This CDR3 reads CAGSLRRSGGETQYF. The CDR3 DNA reads TGCGCCGGCAGCTTGCGGCGGAGCGGTGGAGAGACCCAGTACTTC.